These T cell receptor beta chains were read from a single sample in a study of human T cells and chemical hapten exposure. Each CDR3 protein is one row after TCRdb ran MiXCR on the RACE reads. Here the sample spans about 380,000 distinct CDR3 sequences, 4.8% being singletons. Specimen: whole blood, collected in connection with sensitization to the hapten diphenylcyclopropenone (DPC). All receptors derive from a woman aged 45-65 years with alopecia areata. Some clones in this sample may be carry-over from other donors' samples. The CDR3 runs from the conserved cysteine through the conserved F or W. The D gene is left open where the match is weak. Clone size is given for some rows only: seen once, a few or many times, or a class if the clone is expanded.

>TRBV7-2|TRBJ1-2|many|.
CASSADFVNYGYTF
TGTGCCAGCAGCGCCGACTTCGTTAACTATGGCTACACCTTC
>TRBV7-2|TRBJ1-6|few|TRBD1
CASSTGTGHSPLHF
TGTGCCAGCAGCACAGGGACAGGGCACTCACCCCTCCACTTT
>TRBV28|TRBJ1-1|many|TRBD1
CASISMRGLEAEAFF
TGTGCCAGCATCTCTATGAGGGGGCTGGAGGCTGAAGCTTTCTTT
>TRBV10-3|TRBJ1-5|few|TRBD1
CAISESMDRGWDQPQHF
TGTGCCATCAGTGAGTCGATGGACAGGGGGTGGGATCAGCCCCAGCATTTT
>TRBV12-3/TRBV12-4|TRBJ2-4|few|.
CASGGVAKNIQYF
TGTGCCAGCGGGGGAGTAGCCAAAAACATTCAGTACTTC
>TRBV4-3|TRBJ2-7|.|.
CASSQEFQLQSYEQYF
TGCGCCAGCAGCCAAGAGTTCCAGCTTCAGTCCTACGAGCAGTACTTC
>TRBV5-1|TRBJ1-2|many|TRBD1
CASSKGQEHYGYTF
TGCGCCAGCAGCAAGGGACAGGAACACTATGGCTACACCTTC
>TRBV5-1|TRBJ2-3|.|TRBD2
CASSLNGPLAGTDTQYF
TGCGCCAGCAGCTTGAATGGGCCACTAGCGGGCACAGATACGCAGTATTTT
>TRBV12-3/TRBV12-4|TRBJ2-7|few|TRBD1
CASSSTGQGGEQYF
TGTGCCAGCAGCTCCACGGGACAGGGTGGCGAGCAGTACTTC
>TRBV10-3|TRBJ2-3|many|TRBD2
CAISSGTRITDTQYF
TGTGCCATCAGCTCCGGGACTAGGATAACAGATACGCAGTATTTT
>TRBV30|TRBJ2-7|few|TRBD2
CAWRRDRVKTSGSPQYF
TGTGCCTGGCGCCGGGACAGGGTCAAAACTAGCGGGAGTCCCCAGTACTTC
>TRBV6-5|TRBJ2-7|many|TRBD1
CASSPRQGWGEQYF
TGTGCCAGCAGCCCGCGACAGGGCTGGGGCGAGCAGTACTTC
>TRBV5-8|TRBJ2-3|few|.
CASKIYSTDTQYF
TGTGCCAGCAAGATTTATAGCACAGATACGCAGTATTTT
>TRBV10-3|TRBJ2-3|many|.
CAISESTPGPGRTDTQYF
TGTGCCATCAGTGAGTCGACTCCCGGGCCGGGGAGGACAGATACGCAGTATTTT
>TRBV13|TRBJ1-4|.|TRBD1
CASSMTPGGEKLFF
TGTGCCAGCAGCATGACTCCAGGGGGCGAAAAACTGTTTTTT
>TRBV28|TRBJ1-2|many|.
CASSPHSVGEVRDGYTF
TGTGCCAGCAGCCCACATTCCGTCGGGGAAGTAAGGGATGGCTACACCTTC
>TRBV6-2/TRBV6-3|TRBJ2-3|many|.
CASSWRTGTDTQYF
TGTGCCAGCAGTTGGAGGACCGGCACAGATACGCAGTATTTT
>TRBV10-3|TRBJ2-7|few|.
CAISESRRQDAYEQYF
TGTGCCATCAGTGAGTCGAGGCGCCAGGACGCCTACGAGCAGTACTTC
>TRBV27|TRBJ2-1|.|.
CASSLRVGSYNEQFF
TGTGCCAGCAGTCTTCGGGTGGGCTCCTACAATGAGCAGTTCTTC
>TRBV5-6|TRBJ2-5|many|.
CASSLVAGQFETQYF
TGTGCCAGCAGCTTGGTGGCAGGGCAATTTGAGACCCAGTACTTC
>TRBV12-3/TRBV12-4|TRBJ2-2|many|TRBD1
CASTSPPPGQGAGELFF
TGTGCCAGCACCTCCCCCCCGCCGGGACAGGGCGCCGGGGAGCTGTTTTTT
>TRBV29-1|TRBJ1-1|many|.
CSVANAQGWDTEAFF
TGCAGCGTTGCAAACGCTCAGGGATGGGACACTGAAGCTTTCTTT
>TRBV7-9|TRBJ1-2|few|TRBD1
CASSLGTGGKNYGYTF
TGTGCCAGCAGCTTAGGAACAGGGGGCAAGAACTATGGCTACACCTTC
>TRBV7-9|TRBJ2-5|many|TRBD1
CASTEGQGQETQYF
TGTGCCAGCACGGAGGGACAGGGTCAAGAGACCCAGTACTTC
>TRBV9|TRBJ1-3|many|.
CASSVGPLGTSGNTIYF
TGTGCCAGCAGCGTAGGGCCGCTGGGGACCTCTGGAAACACCATATATTTT
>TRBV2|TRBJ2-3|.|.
CASRDLEDTQYF
TGTGCCAGCAGAGACCTAGAAGATACGCAGTATTTT
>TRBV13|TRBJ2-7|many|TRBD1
CASSTGAHYEQYF
TGTGCCAGCAGCACAGGGGCCCACTACGAGCAGTACTTC
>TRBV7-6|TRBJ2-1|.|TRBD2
CASSFSSGELNEQFF
TGTGCCAGCAGCTTTTCGAGCGGGGAATTAAATGAGCAGTTCTTC
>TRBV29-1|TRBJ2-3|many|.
CSPVEGLTDTQYF
TGCAGCCCTGTGGAGGGTCTCACAGATACGCAGTATTTT
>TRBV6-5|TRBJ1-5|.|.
CASSPLGGRSNQPQHF
TGTGCCAGCAGCCCCCTTGGGGGTAGGAGCAATCAGCCCCAGCATTTT
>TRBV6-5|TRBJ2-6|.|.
CASSYEWTGANVLTF
TGTGCCAGCAGTTACGAGTGGACTGGGGCCAACGTCCTGACTTTC
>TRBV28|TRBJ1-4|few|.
CASSYRPEKLFF
TGTGCCAGCAGTTACCGACCGGAAAAACTGTTTTTT
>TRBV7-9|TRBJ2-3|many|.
CASALLVGRVTDTQYF
TGTGCCAGCGCCCTTCTGGTGGGCAGGGTAACAGATACGCAGTATTTT